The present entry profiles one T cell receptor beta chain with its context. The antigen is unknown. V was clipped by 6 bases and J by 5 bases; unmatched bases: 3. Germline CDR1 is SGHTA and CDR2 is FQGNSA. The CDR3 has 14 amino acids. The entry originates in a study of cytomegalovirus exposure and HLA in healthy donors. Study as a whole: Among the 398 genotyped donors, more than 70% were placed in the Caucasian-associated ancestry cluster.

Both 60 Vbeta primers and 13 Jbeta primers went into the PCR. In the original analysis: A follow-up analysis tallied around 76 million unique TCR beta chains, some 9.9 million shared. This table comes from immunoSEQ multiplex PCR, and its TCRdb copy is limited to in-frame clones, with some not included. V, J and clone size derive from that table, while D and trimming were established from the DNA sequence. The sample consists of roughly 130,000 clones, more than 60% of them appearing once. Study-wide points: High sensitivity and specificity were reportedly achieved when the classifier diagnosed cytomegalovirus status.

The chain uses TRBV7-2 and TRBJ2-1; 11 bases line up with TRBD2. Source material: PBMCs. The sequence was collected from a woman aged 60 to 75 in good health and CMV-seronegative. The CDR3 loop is CASRVSGGDNEQFF. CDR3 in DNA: TGTGCCAGCAGAGTTAGCGGGGGGGACAATGAGCAGTTCTTC. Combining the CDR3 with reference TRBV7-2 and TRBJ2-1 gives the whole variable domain GAGVSQSPSNKVTEKGKDVELRCDPISGHTALYWYRQSLGQGLEFLIYFQGNSAPDKSGLPSDRFSAERTGGSVSTLTIQRTQQEDSAVYLCASRVSGGDNEQFFGPGTRLTVL.